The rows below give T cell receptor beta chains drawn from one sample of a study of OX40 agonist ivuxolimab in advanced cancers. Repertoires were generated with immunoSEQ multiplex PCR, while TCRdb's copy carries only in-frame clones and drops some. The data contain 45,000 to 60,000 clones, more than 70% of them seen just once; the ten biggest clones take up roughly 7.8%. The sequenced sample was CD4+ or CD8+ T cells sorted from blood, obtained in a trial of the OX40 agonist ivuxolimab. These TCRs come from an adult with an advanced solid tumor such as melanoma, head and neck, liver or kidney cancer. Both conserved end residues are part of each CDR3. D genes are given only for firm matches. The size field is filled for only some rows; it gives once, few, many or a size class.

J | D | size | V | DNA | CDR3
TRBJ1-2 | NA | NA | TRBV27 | TGTGCCAGCAGGGTTCCCATTTCCAGTGACGATGGCTACACCTTC | CASRVPISSDDGYTF
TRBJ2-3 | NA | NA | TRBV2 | TGTGCCAGCAGTGCCATCTCTAGCACAGATACGCAGTATTTT | CASSAISSTDTQYF
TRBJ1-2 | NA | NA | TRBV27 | TGTGCCAGCAGTTTATCGATCAGCTATGGCTACACCTTC | CASSLSISYGYTF
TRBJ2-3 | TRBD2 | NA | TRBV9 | TGTGCCAGCAGCGTAACTAGCGGGACCACGGGCACAGATACGCAGTATTTT | CASSVTSGTTGTDTQYF
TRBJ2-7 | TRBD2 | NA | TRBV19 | TGTGCCAGTAGTATACCGTGGGCTAGCGGGACGTTCGAGCAGTACTTC | CASSIPWASGTFEQYF
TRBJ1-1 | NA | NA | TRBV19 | TGTGCCAGTAGTCCCAGCTTGGACAAGGCTGAAGCTTTCTTT | CASSPSLDKAEAFF
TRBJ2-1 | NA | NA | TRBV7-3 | TGTGCCAGCAGCCCTCGGGACAGGGAATATCGAGCGGGAGGGTTATTCAATGAGCAGTTCTTC | CASSPRDREYRAGGLFNEQFF
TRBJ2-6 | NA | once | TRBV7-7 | TGTGCCAGCAGCTCGAACTCTGGGGCCAACGTCCTGACTTTC | CASSSNSGANVLTF
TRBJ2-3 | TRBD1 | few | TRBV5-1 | TGCGCCAGCAGCCGAGACGGACAGGGGAACGCAGATACGCAGTATTTT | CASSRDGQGNADTQYF
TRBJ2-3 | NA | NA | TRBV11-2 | TGTGCCAGCAGCTGGAGGACCACAGATACGCAGTATTTT | CASSWRTTDTQYF
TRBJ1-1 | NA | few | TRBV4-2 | TGTGCCAGCAGTCCGGGGCGGGGCGGTTGGTTCTTT | CASSPGRGGWFF
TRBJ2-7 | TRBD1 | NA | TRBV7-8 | TGTGCCAGCAGCCGAGACAGGGGCTACGAGCAGTACTTC | CASSRDRGYEQYF
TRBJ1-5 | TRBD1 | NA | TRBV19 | TGTGCCAGTAGTATATACAGGGGGAGGTCCGAGCCCCAGCATTTT | CASSIYRGRSEPQHF
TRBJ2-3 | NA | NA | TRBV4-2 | TGTGCCAGCAGCCAAGCCGCTCAAGATACGCAGTATTTT | CASSQAAQDTQYF
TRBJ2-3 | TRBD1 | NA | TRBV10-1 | TGCGCCAGCAGTGATGGGACAGGGGCAGATACGCAGTATTTT | CASSDGTGADTQYF
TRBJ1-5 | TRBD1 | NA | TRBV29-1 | TGCAGCGCAACCCCAACAGGGGGGACCCAGCATTTT | CSATPTGGTQHF
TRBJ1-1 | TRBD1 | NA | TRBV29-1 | TGCAGCGCGGGACAGATGAACACTGAAGCTTTCTTT | CSAGQMNTEAFF
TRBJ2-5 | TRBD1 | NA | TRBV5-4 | TGTGCCAGCAGCCCGGGGACAGGGCTTGGGGAGACCCAGTACTTC | CASSPGTGLGETQYF
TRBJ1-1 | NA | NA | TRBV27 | TGTGCCAGCAGTATAAGACCGGGAGGCAGCCTGAACACTGAAGCTTTCTTT | CASSIRPGGSLNTEAFF
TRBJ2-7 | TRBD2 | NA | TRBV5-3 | TGTGCCAGCAGCTTGGTTAGCGGGAGTACGTACGAGCAGTACTTC | CASSLVSGSTYEQYF
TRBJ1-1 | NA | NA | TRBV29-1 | TGCAGCTCCCAGCCCGCAGGGCCTAACACTGAAGCTTTCTTT | CSSQPAGPNTEAFF
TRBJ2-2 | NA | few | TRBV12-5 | TGTGCTAGTGGTTTTCTCCCATCGCCCGGGGAGCTGTTTTTT | CASGFLPSPGELFF
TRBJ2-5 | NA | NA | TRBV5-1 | TGCGCCAGCAGTTCCGGACAGCTTGAGACCCAGTACTTC | CASSSGQLETQYF
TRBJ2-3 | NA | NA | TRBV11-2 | TGTGCCTCGGGGGGCCCGGCCGTAGATACGCAGTATTTT | CASGGPAVDTQYF
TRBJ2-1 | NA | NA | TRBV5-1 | TGCGCCAGCAGCACAAACGGCGGAACCTACAATGAGCAGTTCTTC | CASSTNGGTYNEQFF
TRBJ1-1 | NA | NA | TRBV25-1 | TGTGCCAGCAGAAGGGCGAACACTGAAGCTTTCTTT | CASRRANTEAFF
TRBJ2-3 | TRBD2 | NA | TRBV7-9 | TGTGCCAGCAGCCCGCGGGGGGGGTCTAGCACAGATACGCAGTATTTT | CASSPRGGSSTDTQYF
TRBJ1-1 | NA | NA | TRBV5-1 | TGCGCCAGCAGCTTTTCCTACAGTGGTGACACTGAAGCTTTCTTT | CASSFSYSGDTEAFF
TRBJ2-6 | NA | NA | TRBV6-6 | TGTGCCAGCAGTCAGGGTTCTGGGGCCAACGTCCTGACTTTC | CASSQGSGANVLTF
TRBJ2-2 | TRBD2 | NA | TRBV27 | TGTGCCAGCAGTTTAGGGCTAGCGGGAGGGCCATTCGGCGGGGAGCTGTTTTTT | CASSLGLAGGPFGGELFF
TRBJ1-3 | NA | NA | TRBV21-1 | TGTGCCAGCAGCAAAGATGGGGTCAACTTCTACTCTGGAAACACCATATATTTT | CASSKDGVNFYSGNTIYF
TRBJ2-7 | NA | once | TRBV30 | TGTGCCTGGGTGGGTCGTTGGCCCTACGAGCAGTACTTC | CAWVGRWPYEQYF
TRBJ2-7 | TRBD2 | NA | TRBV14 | TGTGCCAGCAGCCATAGGAGCGGGAGGGTCTCCTACGAGCAGTACTTC | CASSHRSGRVSYEQYF
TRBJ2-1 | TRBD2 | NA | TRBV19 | TGTGCCAGTAGTATCGCCGGGACTAGCGGTAACAATGAGCAGTTCTTC | CASSIAGTSGNNEQFF
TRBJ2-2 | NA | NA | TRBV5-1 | TGCGCCAGCAGCTCAACAGGGTTTGGTCCCGGGGAGCTGTTTTTT | CASSSTGFGPGELFF
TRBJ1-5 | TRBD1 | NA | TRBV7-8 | TGTGCCAGCAGCTTAGAGGGACAGGGTAGTCAGCCCCAGCATTTT | CASSLEGQGSQPQHF
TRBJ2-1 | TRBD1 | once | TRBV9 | TGTGCCAGCAGAGGACAGGGACCCTACAATGAGCAGTTCTTC | CASRGQGPYNEQFF
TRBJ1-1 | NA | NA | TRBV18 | TGTGCCAGCTCACCAGGTTTGGATTTCCCTGAAGCTTTCTTT | CASSPGLDFPEAFF
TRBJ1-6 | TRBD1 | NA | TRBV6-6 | TGTGCCAGCAGCTGGGACAGAAATTCACCCCTCCACTTT | CASSWDRNSPLHF
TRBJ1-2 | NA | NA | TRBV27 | TGTGCCAGCAGTTTTGACGTCTCCCGGGGTGGCTACACCTTC | CASSFDVSRGGYTF
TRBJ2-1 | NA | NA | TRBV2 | TGTGCCAGCAGGGAGGGACGAGGGGCCTACAATGAGCAGTTCTTC | CASREGRGAYNEQFF
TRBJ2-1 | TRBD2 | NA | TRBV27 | TGTGCCAGCAGTTTTTTTTGGGCACTAGCGGGAGGGGGAGGATCTGGGGATGAGCAGTTCTTC | CASSFFWALAGGGGSGDEQFF
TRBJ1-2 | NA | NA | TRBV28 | TGTGCCAGCAGACTACACGGAGCTGGCTACACCTTC | CASRLHGAGYTF
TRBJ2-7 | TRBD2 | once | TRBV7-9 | TGTGCCAGCAGCCCTCCCCCCCGACTAGCGGGAGGGAAGGACGAGCAGTACTTC | CASSPPPRLAGGKDEQYF
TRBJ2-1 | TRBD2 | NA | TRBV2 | TGTGCCAGCATCATCGGGACTACAGTAGCCAATGAGCAGTTCTTC | CASIIGTTVANEQFF
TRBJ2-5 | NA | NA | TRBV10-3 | TGTGCCATCAGTGCCCAGGTGGACCAAGAGACCCAGTACTTC | CAISAQVDQETQYF
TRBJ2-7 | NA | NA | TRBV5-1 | TGCGCCAGCAGCCCCCCAGGGGATGAGCAGTACTTC | CASSPPGDEQYF
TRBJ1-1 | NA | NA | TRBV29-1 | TGCAGCGTTGACTCGGGACGGAACACTGAAGCTTTCTTT | CSVDSGRNTEAFF
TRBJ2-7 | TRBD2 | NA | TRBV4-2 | TGTGCCAGCAGCCAAGACCGGACTAGAACCCACGAGCAGTACTTC | CASSQDRTRTHEQYF
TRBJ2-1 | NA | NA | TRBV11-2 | TGTGCCAGCAGCCCCCTCTGGGCGGCCGTTGAGCAGTTCTTC | CASSPLWAAVEQFF
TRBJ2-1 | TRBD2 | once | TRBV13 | TGTGCCAGCAGCTGGTCGGTAGCGGGAGGTGCCTACAATGAGCAGTTCTTC | CASSWSVAGGAYNEQFF
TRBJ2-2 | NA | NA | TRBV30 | TGTGCCTGGAGTGTACGGGGCACCGGGGAGCTGTTTTTT | CAWSVRGTGELFF
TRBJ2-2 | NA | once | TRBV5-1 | TGCGCCAGCAGCTTGGTTGGGGCAAACACCGGGGAGCTGTTTTTT | CASSLVGANTGELFF
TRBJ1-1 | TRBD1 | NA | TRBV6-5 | TGTGCCAGCAGCGGGACAGGTTTTTCTGAAGCTTTCTTT | CASSGTGFSEAFF
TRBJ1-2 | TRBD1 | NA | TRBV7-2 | TGTGCCAGCAGCTTAAACAGGGGAAACTATGGCTACACCTTC | CASSLNRGNYGYTF